Presented here are 9 T cell receptor beta chains from one specimen sequenced in a study of blood T cell repertoires in COVID-19. Libraries were prepared by immunoSEQ multiplex PCR; TCRdb keeps only in-frame clonotypes and omits some of them. The sample holds roughly 150,000 clones; around 80% are singletons and the top ten take 4% to 4.5%. The specimen was peripheral blood. The receptor source for this set is a man aged 55 to 70 with acute or convalescent COVID-19.

This clone appeared a few times. The CDR3 reads CASRLESNTEAFF. The CDR3 bases are TGTGCCAGCCGCCTAGAGTCGAACACTGAAGCTTTCTTT. The chain uses TRBV6-5 and TRBJ1-1; D uncertain. The CDR3 contains 13 residues. V was shortened by 8 bases and J by 1 base, with 11 bases between the two germline ends. Germline V gene lookup returns CDR1 MNHEY and CDR2 SVGAGI.

This clone appeared a single time. V usage is TRBV13 and J usage is TRBJ1-2, with 10 bases that match TRBD1. The CDR3 is 13 residues long. V gave up 5 bases and J gave up 6 bases; unmatched junction bases: 3. From germline, CDR1 is PRHDT and CDR2 FYEKMQ (reference sequence). CDR3 in amino acids: CASSTDRGHGYTF. Here the CDR3 DNA reads TGTGCCAGCAGCACCGACAGGGGGCATGGCTACACCTTC.

This chain connects TRBV7-8 to TRBJ2-2; a weak D match, TRBD1 (6 bases). The CDR3 has 19 residues. V was clipped by 0 bases and J by 3 bases, with 20 bases between them. Germline-derived CDR1 and CDR2 are SGHVS and FQNEAQ. CDR3 DNA: TGTGCCAGCAGCTTAGCTTGGCTAGATGGGGGCTCCGACACCGGGGAGCTGTTTTTT. This encodes CASSLAWLDGGSDTGELFF.

Only a few counts were recorded for this clone. This chain uses TRBV20-1 with TRBJ2-7; maybe TRBD1 (6 bases). The CDR3 is 11 residues long. The germline CDR1 and CDR2 sequences are DFQATT and SNEGSKA (reference sequence). V was trimmed by 6 bases and J by 2 bases, leaving 8 bases between them. CDR3 residues: CSAQGAYEQYF. The DNA for the CDR3 is TGCAGTGCACAGGGAGCCTACGAGCAGTACTTC.

The V call is TRBV9, the J call TRBJ1-1, with D perhaps matching TRBD1 (6 bases). The germline CDR1 and CDR2 sequences are SGDLS and YYNGEE. V gave up 7 bases and J gave up 0 bases, with 13 bases separating them. This CDR3 has 14 residues. For the CDR3, the DNA is TGTGCCAGCGGTAACAGGGCCCTGAACACTGAAGCTTTCTTT. It codes for CASGNRALNTEAFF.

V and J are TRBV2 and TRBJ1-2; D remains unclear. Germline assignment: CDR1 SNHLY and CDR2 FYNNEI. CDR3 length: 12 residues. V lost 1 base and J 3 bases, leaving 3 bases between the germline ends. CDR3 in amino acids: CASSEGHYGYTF. As DNA, the CDR3 is TGTGCCAGCAGTGAAGGGCACTATGGCTACACCTTC.

The chain joins TRBV18 to TRBJ2-6; tentatively, D is TRBD1 (5 bases). V was cut by 4 bases and J by 0 bases, with 13 bases left in between. Germline-derived CDR1 and CDR2 are KGHSH and LQKENI. The CDR3 loop spans 17 amino acids. The CDR3 loop reads CASSRSYGASGANVLTF. The CDR3 DNA follows: TGTGCCAGCTCACGGAGTTATGGGGCCTCTGGGGCCAACGTCCTGACTTTC.

V usage is TRBV15 and J usage is TRBJ2-1; D possibly corresponds to TRBD2 (7 bases). From germline, CDR1 is LNHNV and CDR2 YYDKDF (reference sequence). V was trimmed by 0 bases and J by 3 bases, leaving 12 bases between them. The CDR3 is 16 residues long. This CDR3 reads CATSREGGANYNEQFF. The DNA for the CDR3 is TGTGCCACCAGCAGAGAGGGGGGGGCAAACTACAATGAGCAGTTCTTC. The variable domain in full, with the rest retrieved from reference TRBV15 and TRBJ2-1, is DAMVIQNPRYQVTQFGKPVTLSCSQTLNHNVMYWYQQKSSQAPKLLFHYYDKDFNNEADTPDNFQSRRPNTSFCFLDIRSPGLGDTAMYLCATSREGGANYNEQFFGPGTRLTVL.

This clone was counted a few times. The CDR3 DNA reads as TGCGCCAGCAGAAACTTGAACACTGAAGCTTTCTTT. Translation: CASRNLNTEAFF. The V and J genes are TRBV5-1 and TRBJ1-1, with D uncertain. Germline lookup yields CDR1 SGHRS and CDR2 YFSETQ. The CDR3 totals 12 residues. Trimming stripped 5 bases from V and 0 bases from J, with 5 bases between.